This TCR beta chain originates from a study of T-cell memory formation after mild COVID-19. Worth noting for this clonotype: Antigen: not known.

CDR1 SGHNT and CDR2 YYREEE come from the germline V gene (reference sequence). The V and J ends lost 4 bases and 3 bases respectively, with 6 bases between them. The CDR3 extends over 12 amino acids. MiXCR, applied by TCRdb to the 5' RACE reads, yields one record per CDR3 protein. The sample contains nearly 350,000 distinct CDR3 sequences, 10% to 15% of which appear only once. Study results and limitations: Clonal second-wave expansions that peaked on day 37 had unconfirmed SARS-CoV-2 specificity.

Sequenced input: PBMCs or a T cell subset sorted from them (not recorded which). The chain carries TRBV5-4 and TRBJ2-3; no clear D. The receptor's source is a man younger than 30 who had mild COVID-19 (a few samples of this study predate the infection). Cell type and time point are not known. In nucleotides, the CDR3 is TGTGCCAGCAGCATGGGAACAGATACGCAGTATTTT. Amino acid sequence: CASSMGTDTQYF.